The source of this TCR beta chain is a study of cytomegalovirus exposure and HLA in healthy donors. Study information: Of several hundred genotyped donors, roughly 86% clustered with self-reported Caucasian donors. Overall study results and limits: Presence/absence analyses rested on an assumption that sequencing depth was roughly uniform across donors. The records held CMV serostatus as the only immune exposure information. In a later analysis, across HLA loci, associated TCR counts were highest for DRB1, lowest for HLA-C.

Comment on this clone: Its antigen is undetermined.

With 60 Vbeta and 13 Jbeta primers, the PCR was carried out. The assay was immunoSEQ multiplex PCR, and TCRdb's table has in-frame clones only and misses some. The table shows more than 200,000 clones, with about 75% occurring only once. V lost 4 bases to trimming and J lost 0 bases; unmatched junction nucleotides: 4. The CDR3 spans 16 residues. Germline lookup yields CDR1 LGHNA and CDR2 YSLEER. This chain links TRBV4-3 with TRBJ2-3; 10 positions agree with TRBD2. The sample was PBMCs. The receptor comes from a man aged 18 to 29 in good health and CMV-seronegative. CDR3 nucleotides: TGCGCCAGCAGCCGCTTACTAGCGGGGAGCACAGATACGCAGTATTTT. Its protein product is CASSRLLAGSTDTQYF.